Listed here are 30 T cell receptor beta chains from one sample, sequenced in a study of blood T cell repertoires in COVID-19. Sequencing used immunoSEQ multiplex PCR; TCRdb keeps in-frame clones, though not all of them. The table shows over 300,000 clones, with around 80% occurring only once. Sequencing input: peripheral blood. All receptors come from a woman aged 45 to 65 with acute or convalescent COVID-19.

V usage is TRBV11-2 and J usage is TRBJ1-1, with 7 positions matching TRBD1. The CDR3 covers 15 residues. Germline V lookup: CDR1 SGHAT, CDR2 FQNNGV. V shed 3 bases, J shed 1 base, and the junction held 5 bases outside the gene matches. As DNA, the CDR3 is TGTGCCAGCAGCTTCCGACAGGGAAGGAACACTGAAGCTTTCTTT. Translating gives CASSFRQGRNTEAFF.

CDR3 region: CASSRTGGQETQYF. Written as DNA, the CDR3 is TGTGCCAGCAGTCGTACCGGGGGCCAAGAGACCCAGTACTTC. V is TRBV9 and J is TRBJ2-5; D is perhaps TRBD2 (6 bases). The CDR3 loop spans 14 amino acids. CDR1 SGDLS and CDR2 YYNGEE come from the germline V gene. Trimming removed 5 bases at V and 1 base at J, with 12 bases between.

The V gene is TRBV14, the J gene TRBJ2-3; D perhaps matches TRBD2 (5 bases). Trimming pared 4 bases from V and 4 bases from J, leaving 15 bases between. The CDR3 consists of 15 residues. Germline values: CDR1 SGHDN, CDR2 FVKESK. The CDR3 nucleotides read TGTGCCAGCAGCCGATTGTCGAGGGTGGCAGATACGCAGTATTTT. Translating gives CASSRLSRVADTQYF.

The V and J genes are TRBV5-1 and TRBJ1-1; weak D call: TRBD1 (6 bases). Germline lookup yields CDR1 SGHRS and CDR2 YFSETQ. The germline V and J ends were trimmed by 4 bases and 4 bases, with 14 bases remaining between them. The CDR3 contains 14 residues. In nucleotides, the CDR3 is TGCGCCAGCAGCCAACAGGGTGTTGGCACTGAAGCTTTCTTT. Translating it yields CASSQQGVGTEAFF.

V and J are TRBV2 and TRBJ1-2; tentatively, D is TRBD1 (5 bases). This CDR3 contains 13 residues. CDR1 is SNHLY and CDR2 is FYNNEI in the germline V gene. The ends were cut back, 10 bases at V and 4 bases at J, with 16 bases in the middle. CDR3 region: CATRTQYFYGYTF. DNA of the CDR3: TGTGCCACCAGGACACAGTATTTCTATGGCTACACCTTC.

V gene TRBV10-3 combines with J gene TRBJ1-1; D ambiguous. Trimming shortened V by 11 bases and J by 4 bases, and 14 bases separated the two germline ends. Germline V gene lookup returns CDR1 ENHRY and CDR2 SYGVKD. CDR3 length: 12 residues. CDR3 sequence: CAASGRFTEAFF. CDR3 DNA sequence: TGTGCCGCATCCGGGAGATTCACTGAAGCTTTCTTT.

This clone was seen just once. V and J are TRBV7-3 and TRBJ1-2; D may be TRBD1 (6 bases). Trimming removed 4 bases from V and 8 bases from J, with 17 bases in between. The length of the CDR3 is 14 residues. Germline V gene sequence: CDR1 SGHTA, CDR2 FQGTGA. The CDR3 protein is CASSSLPPGAGYTF. CDR3 in DNA: TGTGCCAGCAGCTCCCTCCCCCCAGGGGCCGGCTACACCTTC.

The V call is TRBV6-5, the J call TRBJ2-7; D perhaps matches TRBD1 (5 bases). Germline values: CDR1 MNHEY, CDR2 SVGAGI. V lost 6 bases, J lost 7 bases, and 19 bases lay in between. The CDR3 is 14 residues long. The CDR3 DNA is TGTGCCAGCAGCCGGGCTAGTGGGGCTACGGAGCAGTACTTC. This sequence encodes CASSRASGATEQYF.

The chain combines TRBV7-2 with TRBJ1-5; a weak D match, TRBD1 (6 bases). Trimming stripped 3 bases from V and 6 bases from J, with 9 bases between. Germline CDR1 reads SGHTA; CDR2 reads FQGNSA. The CDR3 is 13 residues long. The DNA for the CDR3 is TGTGCCAGCAGCTTTCAGGGGTTTCAGCCCCAGCATTTT. Protein: CASSFQGFQPQHF.

The genes are TRBV4-1 and TRBJ1-4; 8 positions agree with TRBD1. V shed 6 bases and J 7 bases; nucleotides not matched to a gene: 10. The V gene's germline CDR1 is MGHRA and CDR2 YSYEKL. CDR3 length equals 15 residues. The CDR3 sequence is CASRSPQGAREKLFF. In nucleotides, the CDR3 is TGCGCCAGCAGGTCGCCTCAGGGGGCGCGTGAAAAACTGTTTTTT.

The chain links TRBV2 to TRBJ1-2; D perhaps matches TRBD1 (5 bases). There are 13 residues in the CDR3. In germline, CDR1 is SNHLY, CDR2 FYNNEI. Trimming shortened V by 3 bases and J by 3 bases, and 8 bases separated the two germline ends. CDR3 sequence: CASSDARDYGYTF. CDR3 coding DNA: TGTGCCAGCAGTGACGCCAGGGACTATGGCTACACCTTC.

The CDR3, as DNA: TGTGCCAGCAGCCCCCAAGGGGGCGGGGAGCCCCAGCATTTT. Its translation is CASSPQGGGEPQHF. The chain carries TRBV9 and TRBJ1-5; 7 nucleotides agree with TRBD1. V was clipped by 4 bases and J by 8 bases; unmatched bases: 9. The CDR3 is made up of 14 amino acids. The germline CDR1 and CDR2 sequences are SGDLS and YYNGEE.

This clone was recorded at least ten times. This chain connects TRBV6-2 or TRBV6-3 to TRBJ2-1, with D unresolved. V lost 4 bases to trimming and J lost 0 bases, with 10 bases between them. Germline CDR1 reads MNHEY; CDR2 reads SVGEGT. The CDR3 is 15 amino acids. The CDR3, as DNA: TGTGCCAGCAGTTCCGACTCAAGCTCCTACAATGAGCAGTTCTTC. This encodes CASSSDSSSYNEQFF.

The rearrangement uses TRBV15 and TRBJ1-2; D is undetermined. This CDR3 spans 12 amino acids. Germline V gene data show CDR1 as LNHNV and CDR2 as YYDKDF (reference sequence). The germline V and J ends were trimmed by 1 base and 3 bases, with 3 bases remaining between them. CDR3 residues: CATSRVDYGYTF. CDR3 coding DNA: TGTGCCACCAGCAGAGTCGACTATGGCTACACCTTC.

This chain uses TRBV5-4 with TRBJ1-6, with D possibly matching TRBD1 (5 bases). V lost 3 bases, J lost 7 bases, and 17 bases lay in between. CDR3 length equals 16 residues. In germline, CDR1 is SGHNT, CDR2 YYREEE (reference sequence). The CDR3 nucleotides are TGTGCCAGCAGCTCCGCGGGACCGATGGCCAATTCACCCCTCCACTTT. It specifies CASSSAGPMANSPLHF. The full variable domain, its missing parts supplied by reference TRBV5-4 and TRBJ1-6, is ETGVTQSPTHLIKTRGQQVTLRCSSQSGHNTVSWYQQALGQGPQFIFQYYREEENGRGNFPPRFSGLQFPNYSSELNVNALELDDSALYLCASSSAGPMANSPLHFGNGTRLTVT.

The chain employs TRBV18 and TRBJ1-1, with D possibly TRBD1 on 6 matching bases. The CDR3 has 15 residues. V lost 2 bases and J lost 6, with 16 bases in between. Germline V lookup: CDR1 KGHSH, CDR2 LQKENI. The DNA of the CDR3 is TGTGCCAGCTCACCAAGAACAGGGACCTTAGCTGAAGCTTTCTTT. Protein sequence: CASSPRTGTLAEAFF. Full variable domain (missing parts from reference TRBV18 and TRBJ1-1): NAGVMQNPRHLVRRRGQEARLRCSPMKGHSHVYWYRQLPEEGLKFMVYLQKENIIDESGMPKERFSAEFPKEGPSILRIQQVVRGDSAAYFCASSPRTGTLAEAFFGQGTRLTVV.

V usage is TRBV7-2 and J usage is TRBJ1-2, with D uncertain. This CDR3 has 14 residues. Trimming took 6 bases from V and 1 from J, leaving 12 bases between them. In germline, CDR1 is SGHTA, CDR2 FQGNSA. The CDR3 coding sequence is TGTGCCAGCAGTACTGGACTAATTAACTATGGCTACACCTTC. This codes for CASSTGLINYGYTF.

The gene calls are TRBV6-5 and TRBJ1-2; unclear D gene. V lost 6 bases and J lost 3, with 8 bases in between. This CDR3 contains 12 residues. Germline lookup yields CDR1 MNHEY and CDR2 SVGAGI. CDR3 in amino acids: CASSHRDYGYTF. In DNA, the CDR3 is TGTGCCAGCAGCCATAGAGACTATGGCTACACCTTC.

This chain links TRBV7-7 with TRBJ2-7; TRBD2 matches 10 bases. This CDR3 has 15 residues. Germline CDR1 is SSHAT and CDR2 is FNYEAQ (reference sequence). Unmatched junction bases numbered 4, after V lost 1 base and J lost 4 bases. The CDR3 loop reads CASSLGSGRAYEQYF. CDR3 DNA: TGTGCCAGCAGCTTAGGAAGCGGGAGGGCGTACGAGCAGTACTTC.

The chain recombines TRBV3-1 (or the pseudogene TRBV3-2) with TRBJ1-1, with TRBD1 matching 7 bases. The length of the CDR3 is 15 residues. After removal of 5 bases from V and 0 bases from J, the junction contained 6 bases not matched to a gene. CDR1 LGHDT and CDR2 YNNKEL come from the germline V gene (reference sequence). CDR3 region: CASSYKGALNTEAFF. CDR3 sequence (DNA): TGTGCCAGCAGCTACAAGGGGGCACTGAACACTGAAGCTTTCTTT.

This clone was found once. The J gene is TRBJ2-1, the V gene TRBV27, with D maybe TRBD1 (5 bases). V gave up 6 bases and J gave up 5 bases, with 14 bases separating them. From germline, CDR1 is MNHEY and CDR2 SMNVEV (reference sequence). This CDR3 is 14 amino acids long. CDR3 sequence (DNA): TGTGCCAGCAGAGGGGCCGGATCCAACAATGAGCAGTTCTTC. This translates into CASRGAGSNNEQFF.

This rearrangement joins TRBV27 to TRBJ2-2, with 8 positions matching TRBD1. V was pared by 4 bases and J by 4 bases, with 5 bases of the junction left unmatched. The CDR3 is made up of 15 amino acids. Germline V lookup: CDR1 MNHEY, CDR2 SMNVEV (reference sequence). Here the CDR3 DNA reads TGTGCCAGCAGTTCTCTACAGGGGGGCACCGGGGAGCTGTTTTTT. It translates to CASSSLQGGTGELFF.

This chain links TRBV3-1 (or the pseudogene TRBV3-2) with TRBJ1-3; 7 nucleotides align to TRBD1. This CDR3 comprises 18 residues. Trimming took 3 bases from V and 0 from J; bases not matched to a gene: 11. Germline lookup yields CDR1 LGHDT and CDR2 YNNKEL (reference sequence). This chain's CDR3 is CASSHLRPRDSSGNTIYF. Here the CDR3 DNA reads TGTGCCAGCAGCCATCTTCGTCCCCGGGACAGCTCTGGAAACACCATATATTTT.

The J gene is TRBJ1-3, the V gene TRBV7-2; TRBD1 is a possible D gene (6 bases). V lost 0 bases and J 4 bases, leaving 10 bases between the germline ends. The V gene's germline CDR1 is SGHTA and CDR2 FQGNSA. This CDR3 spans 15 amino acids. The CDR3 sequence is CASSLAGTHGNTIYF. The CDR3 region has the DNA TGTGCCAGCAGCTTAGCCGGGACACACGGAAACACCATATATTTT.

The rearrangement uses TRBV15 and TRBJ2-7, with D possibly TRBD1 on 5 matching bases. The germline CDR1 and CDR2 sequences are LNHNV and YYDKDF (reference sequence). The V end lost 9 bases, the J end lost 3 bases, and 12 bases lay between the germline ends. The CDR3 runs 12 residues. The CDR3 DNA reads TGTGCCACAGGCAGGGATAGCTACGAGCAGTACTTC. Its protein is CATGRDSYEQYF.

J is TRBJ1-6 and V is TRBV6-5; the D is unclear. The germline V and J ends were trimmed by 10 bases and 8 bases, with 15 bases remaining between them. CDR1 is MNHEY and CDR2 is SVGAGI in the germline V gene. The CDR3 spans 13 residues. In nucleotides, the CDR3 is TGTGCCACCGCGGGGAATGGGGATTCACCCCTCCACTTT. Protein sequence: CATAGNGDSPLHF.

The chain links TRBV24-1 to TRBJ1-1; no firm D call. Trimming left V 1 base short and J 0 bases short, with 2 bases between. Looked up from germline, CDR1 is KGHDR and CDR2 is SFDVKD. The CDR3 runs 13 residues. The CDR3 DNA reads as TGTGCCACCAGTGATTTCGTGAACACTGAAGCTTTCTTT. This codes for CATSDFVNTEAFF.

This clone was counted once. The rearrangement links TRBV9 to TRBJ2-3, with 7 bases fitting TRBD2. Germline CDR1 is SGDLS and CDR2 is YYNGEE. This CDR3 spans 15 amino acids. V dropped 2 bases and J dropped 3; count of bases not matched to a gene: 6. The CDR3 loop is CASSVRAGTTDTQYF. The CDR3 DNA follows: TGTGCCAGCAGCGTCCGAGCGGGAACGACAGATACGCAGTATTTT. The variable domain in full, with the rest retrieved from reference TRBV9 and TRBJ2-3, is DSGVTQTPKHLITATGQRVTLRCSPRSGDLSVYWYQQSLDQGLQFLIQYYNGEERAKGNILERFSAQQFPDLHSELNLSSLELGDSALYFCASSVRAGTTDTQYFGPGTRLTVL.

The chain carries TRBV4-1 and TRBJ2-1; TRBD2 aligns across 7 bases. Germline CDR1 MGHRA, CDR2 YSYEKL. Trimming took 4 bases from V and 4 from J; bases not matched to a gene: 4. CDR3 size: 14 residues. The CDR3 spells CASSPGLLYNEQFF. CDR3 coding DNA: TGCGCCAGCAGCCCGGGACTACTATACAATGAGCAGTTCTTC.

J is TRBJ2-1 and V is TRBV11-3, with D unresolved. Trimming removed 3 bases at V and 9 bases at J, with 9 bases between. This CDR3 has 12 residues. Germline V gene lookup returns CDR1 SGHNT and CDR2 YENEEA. The CDR3 reads CASSFDWSEQFF. The CDR3, as DNA: TGTGCCAGCAGCTTCGATTGGAGTGAGCAGTTCTTC.